These T cell receptor beta chains were read from a single sample in a study of CD8 T cells in Susac syndrome. TCRdb analysed the immunoSEQ multiplex PCR reads with MiXCR anew, one entry per CDR3 protein. The sample holds around 300,000 distinct CDR3 sequences, 70% to 90% seen once. Specimen: CD8+ T cells from PBMCs. Receptors were obtained from a human donor with multiple sclerosis. Each CDR3 is given with its conserved first and last residue. D genes are given only for firm matches. Not every row has a clone size; where given, it reads once, few, many or a size class.

D gene: .
V gene: TRBV30
clone size: .
J gene: TRBJ1-2
CDR3 DNA: TGTGCCTGGAGTCTCGGACAAGGTGGTTCAAACTTC
CDR3 protein: CAWSLGQGGSNF

D gene: .
V gene: TRBV7-3
clone size: once
J gene: TRBJ2-3
CDR3 DNA: TGTGCCAGCAGCTTAAACCCCACAGGGACAGATACGCAGTATTTT
CDR3 protein: CASSLNPTGTDTQYF

D gene: .
V gene: TRBV6-6
clone size: .
J gene: TRBJ2-7
CDR3 DNA: TGTGCCACCGCGACCCCCTACGAGCAGTACTTC
CDR3 protein: CATATPYEQYF

D gene: .
V gene: TRBV7-2
clone size: .
J gene: TRBJ2-1
CDR3 DNA: TGTGCCAGCAGCTTAGGTGGTCGACTAGGGTTCAATGAGCAGTTCTTC
CDR3 protein: CASSLGGRLGFNEQFF

D gene: .
V gene: TRBV5-4
clone size: .
J gene: TRBJ1-4
CDR3 DNA: TGTGCCAGCAGCTCAGACAAAGACGACAGAAACCATGAAAAACTGTTTTTT
CDR3 protein: CASSSDKDDRNHEKLFF

D gene: .
V gene: TRBV7-6
clone size: .
J gene: TRBJ2-7
CDR3 DNA: TGTGCCAGCAGCTGGATTCCCTACGAGCAGTACTTC
CDR3 protein: CASSWIPYEQYF

D gene: TRBD2
V gene: TRBV20-1
clone size: .
J gene: TRBJ2-3
CDR3 DNA: TGCAGTGCTCCCTATCAGGCCTCTAGCGGGAGAACAGATACGCAGTATTTT
CDR3 protein: CSAPYQASSGRTDTQYF

D gene: TRBD2
V gene: TRBV12-3/TRBV12-4
clone size: .
J gene: TRBJ2-1
CDR3 DNA: TGTGCCAGCAGTTCCTTAGCGGGGGGGCAAGATGAGCAGTTCTTC
CDR3 protein: CASSSLAGGQDEQFF

D gene: TRBD2
V gene: TRBV7-9
clone size: .
J gene: TRBJ2-3
CDR3 DNA: TGTGCCAGCAGCCGGTACGGGGGGAGGGCCGTAGATACGCAGTATTTT
CDR3 protein: CASSRYGGRAVDTQYF

D gene: TRBD2
V gene: TRBV6-2/TRBV6-3
clone size: once
J gene: TRBJ2-3
CDR3 DNA: TGTGCCAGCAACCGAGGACTAGCAGGCACAGATACGCAGTATTTT
CDR3 protein: CASNRGLAGTDTQYF

D gene: .
V gene: TRBV2
clone size: once
J gene: TRBJ2-1
CDR3 DNA: TGTGCCAGCAATCTCAATGAGCAGTTCTTC
CDR3 protein: CASNLNEQFF